This T cell receptor (beta chain) comes out of a study of T cell clonality in common variable immunodeficiency. Broader study findings: CVID subjects had higher TCRbeta clonality than healthy controls, most marked in about a third. Reportedly, TCR beta sequences from common variable immunodeficiency showed fewer deletions and N-nucleotide insertions.

CVID and control samples used equivalent genomic DNA input. Clones were read by immunoSEQ multiplex PCR, and TCRdb kept only the in-frame ones, dropping some. Observed in the sample are 80,000 or so clones, none of them singletons. This clone occurred many times. Its specificity is unknown. The read terminates 3 residues ahead of where the CDR3 ends, so the germline J gene completes it. Germline V CDR1 and CDR2: DFQATT, SNEGSKA (reference sequence). This CDR3 has 18 amino acids. Germline trimming cut 5 bases from V and 0 bases from J; bases unmatched to any gene: 12. The specimen was peripheral blood mononuclear cells. The gene calls are TRBV20-1 and TRBJ2-2, with 10 bases identical to TRBD2. The TCR comes from a person between 18 and 69 years old in good health. CDR3 bases read: TGCAGTGCTCAAAGACTAGCGGGTGACCTAGCGAACACCGGGGAG. It is translated as CSAQRLAGDLANTGE. The CDR3 in its entirety is CSAQRLAGDLANTGELFF.